A selection of T cell receptor beta chains follows, all from one sample in a study of T-cell reconstitution after alpha-beta-depleted transplantation in children. Each CDR3 protein is one row after TCRdb ran MiXCR on the PCR reads. The repertoire holds about 400,000 distinct CDR3 sequences, around 21% seen once, with 3.5% to 4% in the top ten. Sequencing used PBMCs from the stem cell graft donor, obtained from the stem cell graft. All receptors come from a human donor who donated a stem cell graft to a child with acute myeloid leukemia. The CDR3 runs from the conserved cysteine through the conserved F or W. D genes are given only for firm matches. The size of a clone is reported for some rows only, either as once, few or many, or as a class for expanded clones.

d_gene: NA; j_gene: TRBJ2-1; abundance: NA; v_gene: TRBV28; CDR3nt: TGTGCCAGCCTTCCTGTAGAAGGGCCACACAATGAGCAGTTCTTC; CDR3aa: CASLPVEGPHNEQFF
d_gene: TRBD2; j_gene: TRBJ2-7; abundance: NA; v_gene: TRBV20-1; CDR3nt: TGCAGTGCTAGAGATCTTGCTAGCGGGAAATCTTCCTACGAGCAGTACTTC; CDR3aa: CSARDLASGKSSYEQYF
d_gene: NA; j_gene: TRBJ1-5; abundance: once; v_gene: TRBV4-1; CDR3nt: TGCGCCAGCAGCCAAGTAGGTGGCCGGAGGGGTCAGCCCCAGCATTTT; CDR3aa: CASSQVGGRRGQPQHF
d_gene: NA; j_gene: TRBJ2-1; abundance: NA; v_gene: TRBV20-1; CDR3nt: TGCAGTGCTACCCCGGGCGCAGATGAGCAGTTCTTC; CDR3aa: CSATPGADEQFF
d_gene: TRBD1; j_gene: TRBJ2-5; abundance: few; v_gene: TRBV27; CDR3nt: TGTGCCAGCAGTTTCTCCGGGACAGCATATGAGACCCAGTACTTC; CDR3aa: CASSFSGTAYETQYF
d_gene: TRBD2; j_gene: TRBJ2-3; abundance: NA; v_gene: TRBV24-1; CDR3nt: TGTGCCACCAGTGACAACGGACTAGCGGGAGGGGACACAGATACGCAGTATTTT; CDR3aa: CATSDNGLAGGDTDTQYF
d_gene: TRBD2; j_gene: TRBJ2-1; abundance: few; v_gene: TRBV12-3/TRBV12-4; CDR3nt: TGTGCCAGCAGCCCCCCGGGACTAGCGGGAGACGTAAATGAGCAGTTCTTC; CDR3aa: CASSPPGLAGDVNEQFF
d_gene: TRBD1; j_gene: TRBJ2-1; abundance: NA; v_gene: TRBV11-2; CDR3nt: TGTGCCAGCAGCTTAGGAACAGGGGGGAACAATGAGCAGTTCTTC; CDR3aa: CASSLGTGGNNEQFF
d_gene: NA; j_gene: TRBJ2-7; abundance: many; v_gene: TRBV30; CDR3nt: TGTGCCTGGAGTGGGGACCTTACCGTCTCCTACGAGCAGTACTTC; CDR3aa: CAWSGDLTVSYEQYF
d_gene: NA; j_gene: TRBJ2-1; abundance: many; v_gene: TRBV10-3; CDR3nt: TGTGCCATCAGTGAGAGGGGAGACAGCTTACTGACCTACAATGAGCAGTTCTTC; CDR3aa: CAISERGDSLLTYNEQFF
d_gene: TRBD1; j_gene: TRBJ1-1; abundance: NA; v_gene: TRBV7-6; CDR3nt: TGTGCCAGCAGCCCCGACAGGGGGCGGACTGAAGCTTTCTTT; CDR3aa: CASSPDRGRTEAFF
d_gene: NA; j_gene: TRBJ1-1; abundance: few; v_gene: TRBV20-1; CDR3nt: TGCAGTGCTGGTGGGGCTGAAGCTTTCTTT; CDR3aa: CSAGGAEAFF
d_gene: NA; j_gene: TRBJ1-1; abundance: few; v_gene: TRBV11-2; CDR3nt: TGTGCCAGCAGCTTCATGCTGGATGAAGCTTTCTTT; CDR3aa: CASSFMLDEAFF
d_gene: NA; j_gene: TRBJ2-7; abundance: NA; v_gene: TRBV4-1; CDR3nt: TGCGCCAGCAGCCAAGATTCCATCTCCACGCGGAGGGAGCAGTACTTC; CDR3aa: CASSQDSISTRREQYF
d_gene: TRBD1; j_gene: TRBJ1-2; abundance: NA; v_gene: TRBV12-3/TRBV12-4; CDR3nt: TGTGCCAGCAGTACAGGGGGCACCTATGGCTACACCTTC; CDR3aa: CASSTGGTYGYTF
d_gene: NA; j_gene: TRBJ2-4; abundance: many; v_gene: TRBV7-8; CDR3nt: TGTGCCAGCAGCTTGGGGACGACCGGAAACATTCAGTACTTC; CDR3aa: CASSLGTTGNIQYF
d_gene: TRBD1; j_gene: TRBJ2-1; abundance: many; v_gene: TRBV24-1; CDR3nt: TGTGCCACCAGTGATCCGGTGGGGACAGGGGGCAATGAGCAGTTCTTC; CDR3aa: CATSDPVGTGGNEQFF
d_gene: NA; j_gene: TRBJ2-1; abundance: NA; v_gene: TRBV28; CDR3nt: TGTGCCAGCGGACCTTTGTCGTGGAATCAACATGAGCAGTTCTTC; CDR3aa: CASGPLSWNQHEQFF
d_gene: NA; j_gene: TRBJ2-7; abundance: NA; v_gene: TRBV20-1; CDR3nt: TGCAGTGCTAGAGATTCTTTCTTCGGACTTCGCGAGCAGTACTTC; CDR3aa: CSARDSFFGLREQYF
d_gene: TRBD1; j_gene: TRBJ2-7; abundance: NA; v_gene: TRBV6-5; CDR3nt: TGTGCCAGCAGTTACTCGGGACAGGGGGCCTACGAGCAGTACTTC; CDR3aa: CASSYSGQGAYEQYF
d_gene: NA; j_gene: TRBJ2-5; abundance: many; v_gene: TRBV10-3; CDR3nt: TGTGCCATCAGCAACACAGGGACGGGAGAGACCCAGTACTTC; CDR3aa: CAISNTGTGETQYF
d_gene: TRBD2; j_gene: TRBJ2-7; abundance: NA; v_gene: TRBV28; CDR3nt: TGTGCCAGCAGTGAGGGCGGGAGGGGCTACGAGCAGTACTTC; CDR3aa: CASSEGGRGYEQYF
d_gene: NA; j_gene: TRBJ2-3; abundance: NA; v_gene: TRBV5-1; CDR3nt: TGCGCCAGCAGCCCGTTAGGTAGCGAGTACACAGATACGCAGTATTTT; CDR3aa: CASSPLGSEYTDTQYF
d_gene: TRBD1; j_gene: TRBJ1-1; abundance: many; v_gene: TRBV20-1; CDR3nt: TGCAGTGCTAGCCCTGGACTTAAGGGGGCAGGCACTGAAGCTTTCTTT; CDR3aa: CSASPGLKGAGTEAFF
d_gene: NA; j_gene: TRBJ1-1; abundance: NA; v_gene: TRBV5-1; CDR3nt: TGCGCCAGCAGCTTGGACGGGGGACCCGGCACTGAAGCTTTCTTT; CDR3aa: CASSLDGGPGTEAFF
d_gene: NA; j_gene: TRBJ2-1; abundance: many; v_gene: TRBV15; CDR3nt: TGTGCCACCAGCAGGGGCCGGGACCAAAACAATGAGCAGTTCTTC; CDR3aa: CATSRGRDQNNEQFF
d_gene: NA; j_gene: TRBJ2-2; abundance: NA; v_gene: TRBV29-1; CDR3nt: TGCAGCGCCGCGGGGGACACGAACACCGGGGAGCTGTTTTTT; CDR3aa: CSAAGDTNTGELFF
d_gene: NA; j_gene: TRBJ2-7; abundance: many; v_gene: TRBV25-1; CDR3nt: TGTGCCAGCAGTGAATTCTCTAGCGTGTCCTACGAGCAGTACTTC; CDR3aa: CASSEFSSVSYEQYF
d_gene: NA; j_gene: TRBJ2-3; abundance: many; v_gene: TRBV29-1; CDR3nt: TGCAGCGTTGATACGGGCGGGCGCACAGATACGCAGTATTTT; CDR3aa: CSVDTGGRTDTQYF
d_gene: TRBD2; j_gene: TRBJ2-7; abundance: NA; v_gene: TRBV29-1; CDR3nt: TGCAGCGTAGGGACTAGCGGGAGGGGTTTGGACTCCGAGCAGTACTTC; CDR3aa: CSVGTSGRGLDSEQYF
d_gene: NA; j_gene: TRBJ2-7; abundance: NA; v_gene: TRBV12-3/TRBV12-4; CDR3nt: TGTGCCAGCAGTCCCGCTCCGACGCCCGGGGGTGCCTACGAGCAGTACTTC; CDR3aa: CASSPAPTPGGAYEQYF
d_gene: NA; j_gene: TRBJ2-6; abundance: few; v_gene: TRBV3-1; CDR3nt: TGTGCCAGCAGCCATGAAAGGGGGAATGGGGCCAACGTCCTGACTTTC; CDR3aa: CASSHERGNGANVLTF
d_gene: NA; j_gene: TRBJ1-4; abundance: few; v_gene: TRBV25-1; CDR3nt: TGTGCCAGCAGCGTCTTAGGAGGTGAAAAACTGTTTTTT; CDR3aa: CASSVLGGEKLFF
d_gene: TRBD1; j_gene: TRBJ2-7; abundance: few; v_gene: TRBV28; CDR3nt: TGTGCCAGCAGTTCAACAGGGGGAAGCTCCTACGAGCAGTACTTC; CDR3aa: CASSSTGGSSYEQYF
d_gene: TRBD1; j_gene: TRBJ2-1; abundance: many; v_gene: TRBV20-1; CDR3nt: TGCAGTGCTAGTTCGGGACAGGGAGAAGATGAGCAGTTCTTC; CDR3aa: CSASSGQGEDEQFF
d_gene: NA; j_gene: TRBJ1-1; abundance: NA; v_gene: TRBV27; CDR3nt: TGTGCCAGCAGACTTGGGGTGTACACTGAAGCTTTCTTT; CDR3aa: CASRLGVYTEAFF
d_gene: TRBD2; j_gene: TRBJ2-3; abundance: many; v_gene: TRBV12-3/TRBV12-4; CDR3nt: TGTGCCAGCAGGCCTAGGACTAGCGGCACAGATACGCAGTATTTT; CDR3aa: CASRPRTSGTDTQYF
d_gene: NA; j_gene: TRBJ1-2; abundance: few; v_gene: TRBV20-1; CDR3nt: TGCAGTGCTAGGGAGGGAGGCTATGGCTACACCTTC; CDR3aa: CSAREGGYGYTF
d_gene: NA; j_gene: TRBJ1-5; abundance: few; v_gene: TRBV7-2; CDR3nt: TGTGCCAGCAGGGGTGAAGGGTATCAGCCCCAGCATTTT; CDR3aa: CASRGEGYQPQHF
d_gene: NA; j_gene: TRBJ2-7; abundance: few; v_gene: TRBV2; CDR3nt: TGTGCCAGCAGTGAGCACGGCGGGGCCTACGAGCAGTACTTC; CDR3aa: CASSEHGGAYEQYF
d_gene: NA; j_gene: TRBJ1-1; abundance: NA; v_gene: TRBV5-1; CDR3nt: TGCGCCAGCAGCTTGGGGAGAGGATACGGGAACACTGAAGCTTTCTTT; CDR3aa: CASSLGRGYGNTEAFF
d_gene: TRBD1; j_gene: TRBJ2-3; abundance: few; v_gene: TRBV6-7; CDR3nt: TGTGCCAGCACCGATCGGACAGGGAAGGATACGCAGTATTTT; CDR3aa: CASTDRTGKDTQYF
d_gene: NA; j_gene: TRBJ2-7; abundance: NA; v_gene: TRBV12-3/TRBV12-4; CDR3nt: TGTGCCAGCACCCAAGGGGCAGGGCCCTACGAGCAGTACTTC; CDR3aa: CASTQGAGPYEQYF
d_gene: NA; j_gene: TRBJ1-6; abundance: few; v_gene: TRBV10-3; CDR3nt: TGTGCCATCAGCCCCGGGACGTATAATTCACCCCTCCACTTT; CDR3aa: CAISPGTYNSPLHF
d_gene: NA; j_gene: TRBJ2-3; abundance: NA; v_gene: TRBV5-5; CDR3nt: TGTGCCAGCAGCCTCCGCTTCACAGATACGCAGTATTTT; CDR3aa: CASSLRFTDTQYF
d_gene: TRBD2; j_gene: TRBJ2-5; abundance: NA; v_gene: TRBV14; CDR3nt: TGTGCCAGCAGCCAAGAATTGGGACTAGCGGGACATCCTAGGACCCAGTACTTC; CDR3aa: CASSQELGLAGHPRTQYF
d_gene: NA; j_gene: TRBJ2-4; abundance: NA; v_gene: TRBV20-1; CDR3nt: TGCAGTGCTAGAGGGGATTCCAAAAACATTCAGTACTTC; CDR3aa: CSARGDSKNIQYF
d_gene: TRBD2; j_gene: TRBJ2-3; abundance: NA; v_gene: TRBV25-1; CDR3nt: TGTGCCAGCAGTGACCCGAGAGCGGGAGCCCAAGATACGCAGTATTTT; CDR3aa: CASSDPRAGAQDTQYF
d_gene: NA; j_gene: TRBJ2-2; abundance: NA; v_gene: TRBV5-6; CDR3nt: TGTGCCAGCAGCCTGCCAGTGGCCGGGGAGCTGTTTTTT; CDR3aa: CASSLPVAGELFF
d_gene: TRBD2; j_gene: TRBJ2-1; abundance: NA; v_gene: TRBV28; CDR3nt: TGTGCCAGCAGTCCAACCGGGACTAGATACAATGAGCAGTTCTTC; CDR3aa: CASSPTGTRYNEQFF
d_gene: TRBD2; j_gene: TRBJ2-7; abundance: few; v_gene: TRBV29-1; CDR3nt: TGCAGCGTGGCCCCCAGACTAGCGGGACCCTACGAGCAGTACTTC; CDR3aa: CSVAPRLAGPYEQYF
d_gene: TRBD1; j_gene: TRBJ1-6; abundance: few; v_gene: TRBV20-1; CDR3nt: TGCAGTGCTAGAGTTGGGGGACAGGGGCTCAACAATTCACCCCTCCACTTT; CDR3aa: CSARVGGQGLNNSPLHF
d_gene: NA; j_gene: TRBJ2-1; abundance: few; v_gene: TRBV20-1; CDR3nt: TGCAGTGCTAGAGATCGAGGGGGTGAGCAGTTCTTC; CDR3aa: CSARDRGGEQFF
d_gene: NA; j_gene: TRBJ2-3; abundance: few; v_gene: TRBV29-1; CDR3nt: TGCAGCGTTGAAAAGGGAGCCAAGTCATATTTT; CDR3aa: CSVEKGAKSYF
d_gene: NA; j_gene: TRBJ2-7; abundance: many; v_gene: TRBV12-3/TRBV12-4; CDR3nt: TGTGCCAGCAGTAAAGCAGGCGAGCAGTACTTC; CDR3aa: CASSKAGEQYF
d_gene: TRBD2; j_gene: TRBJ2-1; abundance: few; v_gene: TRBV4-3; CDR3nt: TGCGCCAGCAGCCAAGGTGGACTAGCGGGGGATGCGCAGTTCTTC; CDR3aa: CASSQGGLAGDAQFF
d_gene: NA; j_gene: TRBJ2-2; abundance: NA; v_gene: TRBV24-1; CDR3nt: TGTGCCACCAGTGTCACGAGGTCGGCGATACGGAACACCGGGGAGCTGTTTTTT; CDR3aa: CATSVTRSAIRNTGELFF
d_gene: NA; j_gene: TRBJ1-5; abundance: NA; v_gene: TRBV29-1; CDR3nt: TGCAGCGTTGTAGAGGGGGGCGGCAATCAGCCCCAGCATTTT; CDR3aa: CSVVEGGGNQPQHF
d_gene: NA; j_gene: TRBJ2-5; abundance: few; v_gene: TRBV20-1; CDR3nt: TGCAGTGCCTCGGAGAGGGGCCCGACGGAGAAAGAGACCCAGTACTTC; CDR3aa: CSASERGPTEKETQYF
d_gene: NA; j_gene: TRBJ2-7; abundance: NA; v_gene: TRBV11-1; CDR3nt: TGTGCCAGCAGCTTATTCAACGAGCAGTACTTC; CDR3aa: CASSLFNEQYF